This record looks at one TCR beta chain sequence and its context. Germline CDR1 reads SGHNT; CDR2 reads YYREEE (reference sequence). V lost 5 bases to trimming and J lost 5 bases, with 18 bases between them. The length of the CDR3 is 15 residues. The source of the sample is a study of control samples from healthy donors and cancer patients. Assay: immunoSEQ multiplex PCR; the TCRdb copy retains only in-frame clones and omits some. Of roughly 88,000 clones listed, about 89% are singletons. This clonotype was obtained from a woman aged 25 to 45 in good health. The chain employs TRBV5-4 and TRBJ2-3, with a tentative D call TRBD2 (7 bases). The sample taken for sequencing was blood. CDR3 nucleotides: TGTGCCAGCAGTCCGGGGGGCCCCTTTCAAGATACGCAGTATTTT. It yields the protein CASSPGGPFQDTQYF. The full variable domain, rest sourced from reference TRBV5-4 and TRBJ2-3, is ETGVTQSPTHLIKTRGQQVTLRCSSQSGHNTVSWYQQALGQGPQFIFQYYREEENGRGNFPPRFSGLQFPNYSSELNVNALELDDSALYLCASSPGGPFQDTQYFGPGTRLTVL.